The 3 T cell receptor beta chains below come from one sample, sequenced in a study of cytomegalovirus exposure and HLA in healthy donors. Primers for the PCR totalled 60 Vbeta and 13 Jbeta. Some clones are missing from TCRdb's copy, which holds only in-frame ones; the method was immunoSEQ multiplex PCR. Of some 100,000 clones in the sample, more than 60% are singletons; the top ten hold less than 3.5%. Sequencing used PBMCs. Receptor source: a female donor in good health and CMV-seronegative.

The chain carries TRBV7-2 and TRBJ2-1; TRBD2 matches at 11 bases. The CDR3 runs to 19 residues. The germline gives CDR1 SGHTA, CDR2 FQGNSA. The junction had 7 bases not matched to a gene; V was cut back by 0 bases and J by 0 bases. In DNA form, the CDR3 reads TGTGCCAGCAGCTTAGCCGGGCTAGCGGGGGGCTACTCCTACAATGAGCAGTTCTTC. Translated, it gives CASSLAGLAGGYSYNEQFF.

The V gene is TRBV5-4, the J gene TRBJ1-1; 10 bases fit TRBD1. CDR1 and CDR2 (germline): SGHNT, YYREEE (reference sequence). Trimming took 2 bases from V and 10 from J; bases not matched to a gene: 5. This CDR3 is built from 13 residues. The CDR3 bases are TGTGCCAGCAGCTTTAACCGGGACAGGGGAGCTTTCTTT. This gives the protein CASSFNRDRGAFF.

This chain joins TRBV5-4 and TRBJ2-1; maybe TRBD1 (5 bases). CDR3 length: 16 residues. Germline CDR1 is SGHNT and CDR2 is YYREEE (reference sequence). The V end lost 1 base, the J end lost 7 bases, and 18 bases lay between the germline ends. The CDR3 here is CASSLSGSAPANEQFF. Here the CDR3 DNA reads TGTGCCAGCAGCTTGTCAGGGTCCGCCCCCGCGAATGAGCAGTTCTTC.